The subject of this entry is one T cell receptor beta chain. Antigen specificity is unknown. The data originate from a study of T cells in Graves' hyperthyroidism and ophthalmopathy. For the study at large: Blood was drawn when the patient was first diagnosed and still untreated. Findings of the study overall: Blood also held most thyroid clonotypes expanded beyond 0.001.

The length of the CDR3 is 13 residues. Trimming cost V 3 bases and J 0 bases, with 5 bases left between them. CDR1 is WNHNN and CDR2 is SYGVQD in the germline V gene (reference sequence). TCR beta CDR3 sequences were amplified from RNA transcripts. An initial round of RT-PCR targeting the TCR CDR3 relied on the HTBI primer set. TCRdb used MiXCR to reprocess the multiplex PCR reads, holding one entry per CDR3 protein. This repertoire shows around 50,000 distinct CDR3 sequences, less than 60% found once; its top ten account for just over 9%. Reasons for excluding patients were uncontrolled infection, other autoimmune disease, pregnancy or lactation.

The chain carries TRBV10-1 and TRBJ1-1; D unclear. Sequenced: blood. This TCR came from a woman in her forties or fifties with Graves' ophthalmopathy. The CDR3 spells CASSEEMNTEAFF. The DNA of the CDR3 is TGCGCCAGCAGTGAAGAGATGAACACTGAAGCTTTCTTT.